A single sample is the source of the 26 T cell receptor beta chains below, sequenced in a study of regulatory T cells in long-lasting Graves disease (dated by TCRdb to the early 2020s). Preparation of the library involved multiplex PCR. Sequenced on an Illumina HiSeq 4000. CDR3 regions were amplified by Arm-PCR with iRepertoire HTBI primers to construct TCR beta libraries. The public sequencing data were trimmed at Q25 with fastp and processed into clonotypes with MiXCR by TCRdb, which kept only in-frame beta chains. One record per CDR3 amino acid sequence lists the most common genes and DNA. The sample has around 500,000 distinct CDR3 sequences on record, about 11% of them singletons. The ten largest make up approximately 9.6% of the sample. What the time point label conveys for this sample: newly diagnosed GD, antithyroid drugs for less than 3 months. RNA was extracted from PBMCs in TRIzol for both TCR sequencing and RNA sequencing.

This sample also appeared in a second study, on T cells in Graves' hyperthyroidism and ophthalmopathy.

Sequenced here: peripheral blood mononuclear cells (PBMCs), sampled at new diagnosis, from a patient treated with antithyroid drugs. The receptors originated from a woman aged 30 to 39 with Graves disease. Donor details come from another sample of the same person, matched by shared clones.

In its sample, this clonotype was seen many times. The J gene is TRBJ1-5, the V gene TRBV5-5; TRBD1 agrees at 7 bases. The length of the CDR3 is 15 residues. V was clipped by 4 bases and J by 0 bases; unmatched bases: 4. From germline, CDR1 is SGHKS and CDR2 YYEKEE (reference sequence). The CDR3 spells CASSPAGGSNQPQHF. In nucleotides, the CDR3 is TGTGCCAGCAGCCCGGCAGGGGGTAGCAATCAGCCCCAGCATTTT.

This clonotype occurred many times. The chain combines TRBV6-2 or TRBV6-3 with TRBJ2-7, with D perhaps matching TRBD1 (5 bases). In germline, CDR1 is MNHEY, CDR2 SVGEGT. Trimming shortened V by 6 bases and J by 2 bases, and 11 bases separated the two germline ends. The CDR3 runs to 13 residues. The DNA of the CDR3 is TGTGCCAGCAGGGTTGACAGTACCTACGAGCAGTACTTC. It codes for CASRVDSTYEQYF.

This clonotype was observed many times. The CDR3 bases are TGTGCCAGCAGTTTCCATCTGAACACTGAAGCTTTCTTT. Protein sequence: CASSFHLNTEAFF. This chain uses TRBV12-3 or TRBV12-4 with TRBJ1-1; D gene ambiguous. Trimming took 3 bases from V and 0 from J, leaving 5 bases between them. The CDR3 spans 13 residues.

The chain recombines TRBV20-1 with TRBJ2-1; 8 bases agree with TRBD2. The ends lost 4 bases at V and 3 bases at J; junction bases unmatched: 5. The CDR3 contains 14 residues. Germline V CDR1 and CDR2: DFQATT, SNEGSKA (reference sequence). CDR3 amino acids: CSATPGLDYNEQFF. As DNA, the CDR3 is TGCAGTGCTACACCGGGACTAGACTACAATGAGCAGTTCTTC.

This clonotype has a count of ten or more. V gene TRBV7-9 combines with J gene TRBJ1-2; TRBD1 might be the D (6 bases). Trimming took off 3 bases at V and 4 bases at J, with 9 bases between the two ends. Germline CDR1 and CDR2: SEHNR and FQNEAQ (reference sequence). This CDR3 contains 13 residues. The CDR3 sequence is CASSFDRSYGYTF. In nucleotides, the CDR3 is TGTGCCAGCAGCTTCGACAGGAGCTATGGCTACACCTTC.

This clonotype was seen only a few times. This rearrangement joins TRBV29-1 to TRBJ2-1, with 9 nucleotides matching TRBD2. The CDR3 contains 17 residues. The V and J ends lost 1 base and 0 bases, in that order; junction bases with no gene match: 7. Looked up from germline, CDR1 is SQVTM and CDR2 is ANQGSEA. The CDR3 coding sequence is TGCAGCGTTGAAGGGACTCTAGCGGGACCCTCCTACAATGAGCAGTTCTTC. This gives the protein CSVEGTLAGPSYNEQFF.

A few counts support this clonotype. The junction differs from germline at one of its ends, possibly a read error. V gene TRBV7-2 combines with J gene TRBJ1-2; 7 nucleotides align to TRBD1. This CDR3 spans 13 amino acids. CDR1 SGHTA and CDR2 FQGNSA come from the germline V gene. CDR3 loop: CASSLRTGHGHTF. The DNA of the CDR3 is TGTGCCAGCAGCTTAAGGACAGGACATGGCCACACCTTC.

This clonotype was counted many times. V is TRBV6-1 and J is TRBJ1-4; 8 positions agree with TRBD1. Germline V lookup: CDR1 MNHNS, CDR2 SASEGT. This CDR3 contains 15 residues. V gave up 6 bases and J gave up 7 bases; unmatched junction bases: 10. CDR3 amino acids: CASSLPTGAFEKLFF. In DNA form, the CDR3 reads TGTGCCAGCAGCCTACCGACAGGGGCATTTGAAAAACTGTTTTTT.

The chain has TRBV6-1 and TRBJ2-2; D remains unclear. CDR1 is MNHNS and CDR2 is SASEGT in the germline V gene. The CDR3 sequence is 15 residues long. The V gene lost 6 bases and the J gene lost 4 bases, with 15 bases spanning the gap. The CDR3 sequence: CASRTAPPSTGELFF. As DNA, the CDR3 is TGTGCCAGCAGGACGGCTCCCCCATCCACCGGGGAGCTGTTTTTT.

This clonotype was observed at least ten times. The V gene is TRBV5-1, the J gene TRBJ1-2, with D unclear. The germline V and J ends were trimmed by 1 base and 4 bases, with 5 bases remaining between them. Germline V gene lookup returns CDR1 SGHRS and CDR2 YFSETQ. CDR3 size: 12 residues. CDR3: CASSLMGYGYTF. In DNA, the CDR3 is TGCGCCAGCAGCTTGATGGGCTATGGCTACACCTTC.

This clonotype was observed at least ten times. This chain connects TRBV28 to TRBJ2-5, with TRBD2 matching 9 bases. The CDR3 sequence is 15 residues long. Losses at the gene ends were 6 bases for V and 0 bases for J; bases not matched to a gene: 5. In germline, CDR1 is MDHEN, CDR2 SYDVKM. The CDR3 nucleotides are TGTGCCAGCAGGGGACTAGCCTCATACCAAGAGACCCAGTACTTC. Its protein product is CASRGLASYQETQYF.

The J gene is TRBJ1-3, the V gene TRBV4-3; D might be TRBD1 (6 bases). This CDR3 has 15 residues. V lost 5 bases and J lost 1, with 12 bases in between. CDR1 and CDR2 from the germline V gene are LGHNA and YSLEER. DNA for the CDR3: TGCGCCAGCAGCGAGCAGGGGCGGTCTGGAAACACCATATATTTT. Protein: CASSEQGRSGNTIYF.

The sample holds many counts of this clonotype. The CDR3 reads CASSSRGSSNEQFF. DNA for the CDR3: TGTGCCAGCAGTTCGAGGGGGTCGAGCAATGAGCAGTTCTTC. The rearrangement joins TRBV7-3 to TRBJ2-1, with D tentatively TRBD1 (6 bases). Germline V CDR1 and CDR2: SGHTA, FQGTGA. The CDR3 is made up of 14 amino acids. V lost 6 bases, J lost 6 bases, and 15 bases lay in between.

In this sample, this clonotype turned up many times. The chain couples TRBV30 to TRBJ1-5; D might be TRBD1 (6 bases). Germline CDR1 and CDR2: GTSNPN and SVGIG (reference sequence). The CDR3 length is 14 residues. V lost 0 bases, J lost 7 bases, and 13 bases lay in between. CDR3 amino acids: CAWSVGGASQPQHF. As DNA, the CDR3 is TGTGCCTGGAGTGTCGGGGGGGCGAGCCAGCCCCAGCATTTT.

This clonotype turned up a few times. The chain combines TRBV4-1 with TRBJ2-5, with D perhaps matching TRBD1 or TRBD2 (6 bases each). Trimming removed 5 bases from V and 5 bases from J, with 18 bases in between. The CDR3 contains 15 residues. CDR1 is MGHRA and CDR2 is YSYEKL in the germline V gene. The CDR3 DNA sequence: TGCGCCAGCAGCGCCCCGGGGGCCTTTGCGGAGACCCAGTACTTC. Translation: CASSAPGAFAETQYF.

Points on this clonotype: A single base separates this from a much larger clone, so it may be a read error. The rearrangement joins TRBV6-2 or TRBV6-3 to TRBJ2-1; 12 positions match TRBD2. Per the germline V gene, CDR1 is MNHEY and CDR2 is SVGEGT. The trim removed 6 bases at V and 10 bases at J, leaving 4 bases unmatched. The CDR3 covers 13 residues. The CDR3 DNA sequence: TGTGCCAGCAGGACTAGCGGGAGTGGGGAGCAGTTCTTC. It yields the protein CASRTSGSGEQFF.

The rearrangement joins TRBV10-2 to TRBJ1-1; tentatively, D is TRBD1 (6 bases). CDR3 length: 15 residues. In germline, CDR1 is WSHSY, CDR2 SAAADI. V lost 4 bases, J lost 0 bases, and 12 bases lay in between. The CDR3 spells CASSGRGGLNTEAFF. The CDR3 region has the DNA TGCGCCAGCAGTGGGCGAGGGGGGTTGAACACTGAAGCTTTCTTT.

The sample holds many counts of this clonotype. The V call is TRBV29-1, the J call TRBJ2-1; no firm D call. Germline CDR1 and CDR2: SQVTM and ANQGSEA. V was trimmed by 3 bases and J by 6 bases, leaving 12 bases between them. The CDR3 contains 13 residues. CDR3 in DNA: TGCAGCGTTGACGGCCCCTTGGGCAATGAGCAGTTCTTC. Translation gives CSVDGPLGNEQFF.

This clonotype occurred many times. The genes are TRBV7-2 and TRBJ2-1; 9 nucleotides agree with TRBD2. The trim removed 0 bases at V and 9 bases at J, leaving 9 bases unmatched. This CDR3 is 16 amino acids long. Looked up from germline, CDR1 is SGHTA and CDR2 is FQGNSA. The CDR3 protein is CASSLASGRQYGEQFF. The CDR3 nucleotides are TGTGCCAGCAGCTTAGCTAGCGGGAGACAGTATGGTGAGCAGTTCTTC.

This clonotype was detected many times. V gene TRBV6-2 or TRBV6-3 combines with J gene TRBJ2-1; 11 bases are a match to TRBD2. The J segment lost 4 bases and the V segment lost 0 bases, leaving 2 bases of the junction unmatched. The CDR3 length is 16 residues. The germline V gene has CDR1 MNHEY and CDR2 SVGEGT. CDR3 DNA: TGTGCCAGCAGTTACTCATGGACTAGCGGGTACAATGAGCAGTTCTTC. Its protein is CASSYSWTSGYNEQFF.

This clonotype has a count of ten or more. The chain links TRBV10-3 to TRBJ1-1, with 8 bases aligning to TRBD1. Germline V gene lookup returns CDR1 ENHRY and CDR2 SYGVKD. This CDR3 is built from 15 residues. Trimming cost V 0 bases and J 2 bases; bases outside gene matches: 2. Here the CDR3 reads CAISESDRVNTEAFF. The CDR3 DNA reads as TGTGCCATCAGTGAGTCGGACAGGGTCAACACTGAAGCTTTCTTT.

This clonotype occurred a few times. V is TRBV19 and J is TRBJ2-3, with a tentative D call TRBD1 (6 bases). V was pared by 6 bases and J by 0 bases, with 13 bases between. The V gene's germline CDR1 is LNHDA and CDR2 SQIVND (reference sequence). This CDR3 comprises 15 residues. The CDR3 loop reads CASSVDRASTDTQYF. CDR3 nucleotides: TGTGCCAGTAGCGTGGACAGAGCTAGCACAGATACGCAGTATTTT.

This clonotype was recorded at least ten times. The chain uses TRBV6-1 and TRBJ1-5; D might be TRBD1 (5 bases). Trimming pared 5 bases from V and 0 bases from J, leaving 14 bases between. The CDR3 spans 16 residues. CDR1 and CDR2 from the germline V gene are MNHNS and SASEGT. CDR3 nucleotides: TGTGCCAGCAGTCACGGGGGAACCTATAGCAATCAGCCCCAGCATTTT. The encoded protein is CASSHGGTYSNQPQHF.

This clonotype was seen ten or more times. The chain couples TRBV7-8 to TRBJ2-7, with D perhaps matching TRBD1 or TRBD2 (6 bases each). The CDR3 runs to 16 residues. Germline V gene sequence: CDR1 SGHVS, CDR2 FQNEAQ. V shed 2 bases and J shed 1 base, with 15 bases lying between them. This CDR3 reads CASSLNAGEVSYEQYF. DNA of the CDR3: TGTGCCAGCAGCTTAAATGCAGGGGAGGTTTCCTACGAGCAGTACTTC.

This clonotype was seen ten or more times. The chain couples TRBV20-1 to TRBJ1-1; 8 bases fit TRBD1. Trimming cost V 4 bases and J 6 bases; bases outside gene matches: 4. The CDR3 runs 12 residues. The germline V gene encodes CDR1 DFQATT and CDR2 SNEGSKA (reference sequence). Here the CDR3 reads CSATGQGSEAFF. The CDR3 coding sequence is TGCAGTGCTACTGGACAGGGCTCTGAAGCTTTCTTT.

This clonotype was counted many times. V gene TRBV19 combines with J gene TRBJ2-2; D gene uncertain. V lost 4 bases, J lost 4 bases, and 19 bases lay in between. In germline, CDR1 is LNHDA, CDR2 SQIVND (reference sequence). This CDR3 spans 17 amino acids. The CDR3 DNA is TGTGCCAGTAGTAAGCGACCCAGGAACTACGGCACCGGGGAGCTGTTTTTT. The encoded protein is CASSKRPRNYGTGELFF.